This TCR beta chain is from a study of T cell repertoires in cytomegalovirus infection. General study points: Within the response measured ex vivo, HLA-C-restricted CMV-specific TCR beta clonotypes were dominant.

This CDR3 is 12 amino acids long. V gave up 2 bases and J gave up 7 bases, with 9 bases separating them. Germline-derived CDR1 and CDR2 are SGHAT and FQNNGV. From the reads, TCRdb called clonotypes with MiXCR, one entry per CDR3 protein. The top ten hold roughly 93% of the sample, which has under 95,000 distinct CDR3 sequences, around half seen once. As to this clonotype: The target antigen is unknown.

The TCR comes from a human donor in good health (CMV status not recorded). Some clones in this sample may be carry-over from other donors' samples. The starting material was CD8+ T cells from cultured PBMCs, obtained from culture after CMV antigen stimulation. The chain uses TRBV11-2 and TRBJ2-7; no firm D call. The CDR3 protein is CASSLLGREQYF. The CDR3 nucleotides are TGTGCCAGCAGCTTACTGGGTCGAGAGCAGTACTTC.